A single TCR beta chain is shown here with its context. What this receptor recognizes is not known. There are no base qualities to consult, and no much larger clone falls within one base. Trimming takes 4 bases off V and 8 bases off J; junction bases not matched to a gene: 13. The germline V gene yields MNHEY for CDR1 and SVGAGI for CDR2. The CDR3 contains 16 residues, cysteine and phenylalanine counted. The sequence is cut down to CDR3 DNA, 48 bases in frame from base 1. This sample was taken from a study of cytomegalovirus exposure and HLA in healthy donors (dated by TCRdb to 2017 to 2019). The study in broad terms: An earlier analysis of about 530 of the donors reported approximately 300 Gb of sequence data and around 120 million unique TCR beta sequences obtained from about 170 million T cells. An early release that covered about 600 HLA-typed donors contained approximately 320 gigabases of sequencing data and 70 million to 100 million unique TCR sequences. The genetic ancestry cluster associated with self-reported Caucasian donors included 81% of the 300 to 400 genotyped donors. The study was designed to test whether signatures of past pathogen exposure could be identified by cataloging public T cell receptors. The T cell repertoires of 666 subjects were profiled by immunosequencing and related to cytomegalovirus serostatus. Besides the first cohort of hundreds of subjects, a separate validation cohort made up of 120 different subjects was used. High-throughput TCR immunosequencing, statistical association of individual TCRs with disease status, and machine learning were combined to predict cytomegalovirus infection status. To study patterns of TCR occurrence, a later analysis re-analyzed previously published TCR beta repertoires from around 670 donors and added high-resolution HLA genotyping. Rather than drawing on any new phenotypic data, the later analysis identified candidate immune exposures from TCR beta sequences and the way those sequences occurred across donors. To decide whether each TCR beta V gene segment behaved as functional or pseudogenic, an earlier analysis of 587 of the donors relied on high-throughput TCR beta sequencing. Donor age, sex, ethnicity and CMV serostatus were collected together with the repertoire data. Genome-wide SNP genotypes for about three fifths of the roughly 670 donors were used in a later genetic analysis, which treated that subset as a discovery cohort. All discovery cohort repertoires had been generated on a single sequencing platform. Both class I and class II loci were covered by HLA typing, at four-digit resolution. Typing coverage varied by locus: roughly 629-630 donors for A, B, C, DRB1 and DQB1; roughly 520 for DQA1; more than 600 for DPA1; fewer than 480 for DPB1. Several DR-DQ haplotypes were treated as single units for association and clustering because of strong linkage in the cohort. Across approximately 400 genotyped donors of the cohort, an average of 235,054 unique TCR beta nucleotide sequences per donor were sequenced, and 15% to 20% of those sequences were non-productive.

The full study reports these points: Several of the top co-occurrence clusters appeared to be linked to parvovirus B19, influenza, CMV and Epstein-Barr virus, according to a later analysis. According to a later analysis, TCR association rates differed among HLA loci, with DRB1 alleles showing the most associated TCRs and HLA-C alleles showing the fewest. It was suggested by the authors that the approach could potentially be generalized to other disease states and immunological phenotypes. Sequencing depth was assumed to be roughly uniform across donors in the presence/absence analyses, though that assumption may not hold. A further reported finding was that TCR beta sequences accurately predicted the HLA-A and HLA-B alleles for most subjects in the first cohort. In a later genetic analysis, a missense DCLRE1C variant was associated with V-gene and J-gene trimming of TCR beta chains, and the association was replicated in an independent cohort. A later genetic analysis reported fewer N-insertions in productive TCRs among donors in an Asian-associated ancestry cluster than the roughly 690-donor mean. In an earlier analysis of around 500 of the donors, most TCR beta V segments appeared in productive rearrangements about 87% or about 30% of the time, broadly matching IMGT annotations. Only TCR beta chains were sequenced in this cohort, and the absence of alpha or paired-chain data limited detectable features. The classifier was reported to diagnose cytomegalovirus status with high specificity and sensitivity in both the original cohort and the validation cohort. Because the 87-base-pair reads could not distinguish some IMGT-functional V segments, including TRBV6-2 and TRBV6-3, those segments were excluded. Because counts were too low, roughly 16 rarely observed V segments, including chromosome 9 orphons, were excluded from the earlier analysis of 587 of the donors. A later analysis found that HLA-associated TCR beta chains were more clonally expanded and had lower generation probabilities than equally common non-associated chains. While some public TCRs were present in many individuals, most TCR sequences turned up only very rarely across donors. Most CMV-associated TCR beta chains appeared to be HLA-restricted in a later analysis, and the HLA associations seemed to be driven largely by CMV exposure. In vitro tests confirmed that a few of the cytomegalovirus-associated TCR beta chains recognize cytomegalovirus antigens. The only immune exposure information available for the cohort was CMV serostatus. At a false discovery rate of 0.05, a later analysis linked around 15,000 TCR beta sequences to specific HLA alleles. A group of highly shared sequence variants was considered likely to be a technical artifact of the sequencing pipeline. The study gave a list of about 170 TCR beta chains associated with cytomegalovirus. Because some donors lacked HLA typing at each locus, the association tests relied only on the typed subset. Assigning TCR associations to individual alleles was difficult when HLA alleles, especially DR and DQ, strongly co-occurred. Correlated functional status among segregating V segments might reflect linkage disequilibrium, but an unknown experimental factor could not be ruled out.

The cohort consisted of 650 to 700 healthy bone marrow donors. Cohort members were all nominally healthy when sampled, although unrecorded immune exposures were likely present. The donor was CMV seronegative and belonged to the group of 350 to 400 seronegative cohort members. Each donor provided a peripheral blood sample, and peripheral blood mononuclear cells were used for TCR beta sequencing. Genomic DNA extraction from the blood cell samples was performed with the Qiagen DNeasy Blood Extraction Kit. Preparation of the library involved the immunoSEQ multiplex PCR assay. A mixture of 60 forward primers for TCR Vbeta segments and 13 reverse primers for TCR Jbeta segments was used in the multiplex PCR. The CDR3 region of rearranged TCR beta genes was amplified from genomic DNA with a multiplex PCR assay. On the Illumina HiSeq System, the amplified TCR beta libraries were sequenced as 87-base-pair reads. Concerning the study's data processing: Across the 670 or so repertoires, a later analysis counted tens of millions of unique TCR beta chains, roughly 11 million of which were shared by at least two donors. Raw reads were error-corrected and collapsed into unique sequences with a nearest-neighbor algorithm that merged closely related sequences to remove PCR and sequencing errors. Alignment of CDR3 sequences to IMGT reference sequences was used to assign V, D and J gene segments. For a sequence to be retained, at least a six-nucleotide match to both a V gene segment and a J gene segment was required. A rearrangement counted as productive if the CDR3 had no stop codons and remained in frame with V and J, and every other rearrangement counted as non-productive. CDR3 was defined by IMGT convention, running from the second conserved V-encoded cysteine to the conserved J-encoded phenylalanine. In an earlier analysis of some 550 of the donors, sequences lacking an unambiguous match to a single V gene segment were excluded. In an earlier analysis of around 600 of the donors, V segments were called functional above 56.7% productive rearrangements and were called segregating when the between-donor standard deviation exceeded 5%. A statistical classification framework was developed to diagnose cytomegalovirus status using the catalog of TCR beta chain sequences. In a later analysis, TCR nucleotide sequences were compared against IMGT/GENE-DB human TR gene sequences so that V and J genes could be assigned. The TCRdist pipeline was used in a later analysis to assign CDR3 sequences and most-parsimonious VDJ recombination scenarios. In a later analysis, each TCR beta chain was defined by its CDR3 amino acid sequence together with its V-gene family, and reads lacking a unique V-gene family were excluded. To address suspected cross-contamination and a sequencing artifact, a later analysis removed around 600 highly shared, low-generation-probability nucleotide sequences. In a later analysis, a clonal expansion index for each public chain was calculated from normalized within-repertoire ranks of inferred template counts. In a later analysis, generation probabilities were computed using a VDJ recombination model fitted to out-of-frame rearrangements, and the results were checked against IGoR. Hypergeometric tests were used in a later analysis to score TCR-TCR, TCR-HLA and TCR-CMV co-occurrence, with a repertoire-size bias correction applied to the TCR pairs. In a later analysis, false discovery rates were estimated by permuting HLA or CMV assignments 20 times. A later analysis grouped co-occurring TCRs with DBSCAN, adding TCRdist sequence similarity when clustering within HLA-allele-positive subsets. Co-occurrence clustering excluded repertoires with fewer than 30,000 or more than 120,000 public chains, plus five with anomalous nucleotide sharing. TCRdb re-hosts the immuneACCESS table, in-frame sequences only. Its copies lack some clones; in the studies checked, an unresolved V gene accounts for under half of them, and the cause for the rest is not known. V and J calls plus clone size are reproduced from that table; the DNA served to infer D and trimming. This sample holds 130,000 or so clones; 76% were observed only once. The ten largest clones represent approximately 2% of the sample.

This chain joins TRBV6-5 to TRBJ2-1; TRBD1 lines up with 8 middle nucleotides. This clonotype originated in a middle-aged man in good health and CMV-seronegative. The specimen sequenced was PBMCs. The DNA sequence is given as TGTGCCAGCAGTTCCCCGACAGGGGTCAACATCTATGAGCAGTTCTTC. Its amino acids are CASSSPTGVNIYEQFF.